This TCR beta chain came from a study of shared clonotypes between healthy human individuals. Regarding the study as a whole: Despite large depth, rarefaction showed incomplete sorted-subset sequencing.

This clone has just one count. No antigen is known for it. The assay ran at deep level. How the authors handled the data: Junction-only sequences without quality scores came from ImmunoSEQ, so filtering differed. Data came from immunoSEQ multiplex PCR; TCRdb stores just in-frame clones and leaves some out. The V and J calls and clone size are taken from that table; D and trimming were inferred from the DNA. The data contain approximately 95,000 clones, 67% of them singletons. CDR1 and CDR2 (germline): SGHRS, YFSETQ. V lost 1 base and J lost 3, with 6 bases in between. This CDR3 is built from 13 residues.

The sequenced material came from memory CD8+ T cells sorted from blood. Noted subset: CD45RO+ cells pooled with CCR7-negative TemRA cells. The genes are TRBV5-1 and TRBJ2-3; the D is unclear. The receptor's source is a man aged 25-40 years in good health. The CDR3 loop reads CASSLPGTDTQYF. For the CDR3, the DNA is TGCGCCAGCAGCTTGCCCGGGACAGATACGCAGTATTTT.